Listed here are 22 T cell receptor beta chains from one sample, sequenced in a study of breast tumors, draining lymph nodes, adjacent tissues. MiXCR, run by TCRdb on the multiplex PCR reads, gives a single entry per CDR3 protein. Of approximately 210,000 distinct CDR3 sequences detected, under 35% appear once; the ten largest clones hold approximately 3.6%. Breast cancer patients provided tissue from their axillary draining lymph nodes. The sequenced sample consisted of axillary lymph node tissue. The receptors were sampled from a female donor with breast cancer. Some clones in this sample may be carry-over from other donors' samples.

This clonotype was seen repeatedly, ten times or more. The CDR3 nucleotides are TGTGCCAGCAGTTCGCAGGGCCGTCAGCCCCAGCATTTT. It encodes CASSSQGRQPQHF. The chain couples TRBV6-6 to TRBJ1-5, with TRBD1 as a possible D gene (5 bases). Trimming left V 4 bases short and J 6 bases short, with 10 bases between. This CDR3 has 13 amino acids. Germline V gene lookup returns CDR1 MNHNY and CDR2 SVGAGI (reference sequence).

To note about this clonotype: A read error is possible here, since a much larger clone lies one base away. The CDR3 region has the DNA TGTGCCAGCAGCTCGGACAGGTGGGAAAAACCGTTTTTT. Translating it yields CASSSDRWEKPFF. This chain joins TRBV6-6 and TRBJ1-4, with TRBD1 matching 7 bases. Germline V gene data show CDR1 as MNHNY and CDR2 as SVGAGI (reference sequence). The CDR3 has 13 residues.

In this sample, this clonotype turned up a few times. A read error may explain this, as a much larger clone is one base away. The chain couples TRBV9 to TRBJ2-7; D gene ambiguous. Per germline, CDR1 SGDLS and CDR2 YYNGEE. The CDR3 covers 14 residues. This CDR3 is CASSVDTDSYEQSF. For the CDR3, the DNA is TGTGCCAGCAGCGTAGATACCGATTCCTACGAGCAGTCCTTC.

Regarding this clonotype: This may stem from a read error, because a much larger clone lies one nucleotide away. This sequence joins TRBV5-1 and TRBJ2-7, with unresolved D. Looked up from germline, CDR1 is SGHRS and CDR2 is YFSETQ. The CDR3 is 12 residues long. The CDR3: CAGSLPGYEQYF. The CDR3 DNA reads TGCGCCGGCAGCTTGCCCGGCTACGAGCAGTACTTC.

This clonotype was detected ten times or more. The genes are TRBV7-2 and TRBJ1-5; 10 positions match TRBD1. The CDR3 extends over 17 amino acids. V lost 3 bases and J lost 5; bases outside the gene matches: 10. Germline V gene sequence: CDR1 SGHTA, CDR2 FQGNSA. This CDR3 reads CASSLEIGTGAYQPQHF. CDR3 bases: TGTGCCAGCAGCTTGGAAATTGGGACAGGGGCCTATCAGCCCCAGCATTTT.

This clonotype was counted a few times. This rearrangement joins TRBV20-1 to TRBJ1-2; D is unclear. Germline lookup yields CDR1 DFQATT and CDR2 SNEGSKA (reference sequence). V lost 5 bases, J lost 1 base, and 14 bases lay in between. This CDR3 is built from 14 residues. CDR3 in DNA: TGCAGTGCTCTCCAAGGTTCCAGTAACTATGGCTACACCTTC. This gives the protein CSALQGSSNYGYTF.

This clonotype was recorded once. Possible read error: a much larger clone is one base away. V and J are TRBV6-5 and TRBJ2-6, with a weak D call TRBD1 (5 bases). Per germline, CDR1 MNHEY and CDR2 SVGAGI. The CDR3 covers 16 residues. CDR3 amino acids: CASSNGPFSGANVPTF. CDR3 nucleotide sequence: TGTGCCAGCAGCAATGGACCGTTCTCTGGGGCCAACGTCCCGACTTTC.

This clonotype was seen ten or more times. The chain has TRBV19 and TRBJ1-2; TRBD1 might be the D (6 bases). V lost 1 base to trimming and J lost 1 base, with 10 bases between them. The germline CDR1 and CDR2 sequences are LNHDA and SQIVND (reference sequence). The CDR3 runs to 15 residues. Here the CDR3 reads CASSIGGGNNYGYTF. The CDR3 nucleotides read TGTGCCAGTAGTATAGGAGGGGGAAATAACTATGGCTACACCTTC.

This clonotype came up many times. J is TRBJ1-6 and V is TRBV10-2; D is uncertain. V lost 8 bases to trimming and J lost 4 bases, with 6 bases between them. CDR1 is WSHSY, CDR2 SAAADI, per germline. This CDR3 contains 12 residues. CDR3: CASSSYNSPLHF. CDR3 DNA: TGCGCCAGCTCCAGTTATAATTCACCCCTCCACTTT.

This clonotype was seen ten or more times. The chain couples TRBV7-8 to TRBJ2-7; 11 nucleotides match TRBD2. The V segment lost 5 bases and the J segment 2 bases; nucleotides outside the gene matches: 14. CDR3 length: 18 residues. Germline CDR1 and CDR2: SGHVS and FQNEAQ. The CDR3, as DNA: TGTGCCAGCAGCGCAGAGGTGAGACTAGCGGGACCCCCCTACGAGCAGTACTTC. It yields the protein CASSAEVRLAGPPYEQYF.

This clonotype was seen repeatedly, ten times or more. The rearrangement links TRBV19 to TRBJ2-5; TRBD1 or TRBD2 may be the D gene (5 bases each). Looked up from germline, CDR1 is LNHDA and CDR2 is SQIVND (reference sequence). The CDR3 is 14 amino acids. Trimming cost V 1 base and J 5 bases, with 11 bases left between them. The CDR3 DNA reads TGTGCCAGTAGTATAGTTTTGGGACGGGAGACCCAGTACTTC. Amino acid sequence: CASSIVLGRETQYF.

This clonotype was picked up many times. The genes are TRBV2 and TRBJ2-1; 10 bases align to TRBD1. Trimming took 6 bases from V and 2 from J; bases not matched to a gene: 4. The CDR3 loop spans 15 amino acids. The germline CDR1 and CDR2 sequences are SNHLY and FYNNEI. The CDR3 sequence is CASSRQGATYNEQFF. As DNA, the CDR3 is TGTGCCAGCAGCCGACAGGGGGCTACCTACAATGAGCAGTTCTTC.

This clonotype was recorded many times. The CDR3 DNA reads TGCAGCGTTGATTCATACCGGGACAGGGTAAGGGAGACCCAGTACTTC. It codes for CSVDSYRDRVRETQYF. This chain connects TRBV29-1 to TRBJ2-5; 9 bases are shared with TRBD1. Per the germline V gene, CDR1 is SQVTM and CDR2 is ANQGSEA. V lost 3 bases to trimming and J lost 5 bases; unmatched junction nucleotides: 13. CDR3 length: 16 amino acids.

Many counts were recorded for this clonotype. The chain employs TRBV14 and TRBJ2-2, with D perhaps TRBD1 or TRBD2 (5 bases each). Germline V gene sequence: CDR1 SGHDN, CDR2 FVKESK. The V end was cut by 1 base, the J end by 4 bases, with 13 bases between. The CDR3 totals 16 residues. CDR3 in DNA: TGTGCCAGCAGCCAAGTGGCCGGGGCGATCACCGGGGAGCTGTTTTTT. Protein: CASSQVAGAITGELFF.

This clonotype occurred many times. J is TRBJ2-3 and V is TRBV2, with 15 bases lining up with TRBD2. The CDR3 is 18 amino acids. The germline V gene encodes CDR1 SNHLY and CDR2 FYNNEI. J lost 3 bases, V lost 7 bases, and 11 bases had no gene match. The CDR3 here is CASKGLAGGWIVTDTQYF. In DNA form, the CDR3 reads TGTGCCAGCAAGGGACTAGCGGGAGGCTGGATTGTAACAGATACGCAGTATTTT.

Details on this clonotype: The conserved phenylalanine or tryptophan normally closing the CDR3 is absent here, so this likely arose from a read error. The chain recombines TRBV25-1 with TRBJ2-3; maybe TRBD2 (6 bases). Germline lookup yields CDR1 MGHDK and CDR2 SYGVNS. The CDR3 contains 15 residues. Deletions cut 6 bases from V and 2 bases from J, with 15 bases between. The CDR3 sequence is CASSRSSSDTDTQYL. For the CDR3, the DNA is TGTGCCAGCAGCCGGTCGTCTAGCGACACAGATACGCAGTATCTT.

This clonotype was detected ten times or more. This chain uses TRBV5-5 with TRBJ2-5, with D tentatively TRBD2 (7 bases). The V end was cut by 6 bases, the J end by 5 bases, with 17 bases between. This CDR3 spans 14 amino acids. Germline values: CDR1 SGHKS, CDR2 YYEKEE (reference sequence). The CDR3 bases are TGTGCCAGCACGAGGGGGGGTGGTATTGAGACCCAGTACTTC. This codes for CASTRGGGIETQYF. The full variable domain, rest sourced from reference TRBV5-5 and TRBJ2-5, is DAGVTQSPTHLIKTRGQQVTLRCSPISGHKSVSWYQQVLGQGPQFIFQYYEKEERGRGNFPDRFSARQFPNYSSELNVNALLLGDSALYLCASTRGGGIETQYFGPGTRLLVL.

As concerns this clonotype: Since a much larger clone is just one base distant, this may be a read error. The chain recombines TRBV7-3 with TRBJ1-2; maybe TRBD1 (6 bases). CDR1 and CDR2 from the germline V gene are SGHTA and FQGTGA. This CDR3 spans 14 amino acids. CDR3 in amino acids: CASTLRGAIYGFTF. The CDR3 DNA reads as TGTGCCAGCACCCTGCGGGGGGCGATCTATGGCTTCACCTTC.

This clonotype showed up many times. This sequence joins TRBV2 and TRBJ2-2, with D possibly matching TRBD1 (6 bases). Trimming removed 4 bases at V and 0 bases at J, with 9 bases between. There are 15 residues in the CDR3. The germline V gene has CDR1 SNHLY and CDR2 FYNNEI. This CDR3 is CASSVPGANTGELFF. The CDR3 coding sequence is TGTGCCAGCAGTGTTCCAGGGGCGAACACCGGGGAGCTGTTTTTT.

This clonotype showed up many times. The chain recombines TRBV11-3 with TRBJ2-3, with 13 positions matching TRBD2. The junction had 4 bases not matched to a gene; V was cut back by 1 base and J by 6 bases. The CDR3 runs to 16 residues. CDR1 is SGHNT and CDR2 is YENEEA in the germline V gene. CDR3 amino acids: CASSLGTSGSLDTQYF. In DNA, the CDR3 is TGTGCCAGCAGCTTAGGGACTAGCGGGAGCTTGGATACGCAGTATTTT.

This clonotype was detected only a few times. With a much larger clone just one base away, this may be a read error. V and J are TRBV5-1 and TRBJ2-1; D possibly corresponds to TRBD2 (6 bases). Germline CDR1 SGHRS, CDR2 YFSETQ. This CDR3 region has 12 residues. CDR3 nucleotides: TGCGCCAGCAGGGAGGGTTTTAATGAGCACTTCTTC. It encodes CASREGFNEHFF.

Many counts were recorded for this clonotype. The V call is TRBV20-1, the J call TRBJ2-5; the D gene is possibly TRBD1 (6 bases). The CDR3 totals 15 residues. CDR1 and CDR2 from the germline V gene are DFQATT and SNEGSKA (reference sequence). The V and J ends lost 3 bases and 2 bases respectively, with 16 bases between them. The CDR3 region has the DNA TGCAGTGCTAGCTCTCGGACAGTGAGTCAAGAGACCCAGTACTTC. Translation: CSASSRTVSQETQYF.